This passage covers 29 T cell receptor beta chains from one sample sequenced in a study of cytomegalovirus exposure and HLA in healthy donors. Use of 60 Vbeta and 13 Jbeta primers characterized the PCR. Here immunoSEQ multiplex PCR was the method, and the copy in TCRdb shows in-frame clones only, minus some. Its table lists 150,000 or so clones. Sequencing input: PBMCs. These receptor sequences come from a woman between 45 and 65 years old in good health and CMV-seronegative.

The chain uses TRBV28 and TRBJ2-7; 7 bases match TRBD2. Trimming took 6 bases from V and 3 from J; bases not matched to a gene: 8. Germline CDR1 reads MDHEN; CDR2 reads SYDVKM. The CDR3 is 14 amino acids. CDR3 nucleotides: TGTGCCAGCAGGGGTTGGGGGGGAGACTACGAGCAGTACTTC. It yields the protein CASRGWGGDYEQYF. Looking up the rest from reference TRBV28 and TRBJ2-7 gives the full variable domain: DVKVTQSSRYLVKRTGEKVFLECVQDMDHENMFWYRQDPGLGLRLIYFSYDVKMKEKGDIPEGYSVSREKKERFSLILESASTNQTSMYLCASRGWGGDYEQYFGPGTRLTVT.

A word on this clone: Relative to the germline gene, one junction end is altered; a read error may explain this. The genes are TRBV7-7 and TRBJ2-1; 7 bases align to TRBD1. This CDR3 spans 15 amino acids. Germline V gene lookup returns CDR1 SSHAT and CDR2 FNYEAQ (reference sequence). CDR3 region: CASSPGQALYNEQFF. The CDR3 bases are TGTGCTAGCAGCCCAGGACAGGCCCTCTACAATGAGCAGTTCTTC.

The chain recombines TRBV6-1 with TRBJ2-1; a weak D match, TRBD2 (6 bases). Germline-derived CDR1 and CDR2 are MNHNS and SASEGT. The V end lost 2 bases, the J end lost 4 bases, and 12 bases lay between the germline ends. This CDR3 has 15 amino acids. The CDR3 bases are TGTGCCAGCAGTGAACGCCGCGGGGCGTACAATGAGCAGTTCTTC. Translating it yields CASSERRGAYNEQFF.

The chain carries TRBV6-1 and TRBJ2-1, with 7 nucleotides matching TRBD2. The CDR3 consists of 15 residues. Germline loops: CDR1 MNHNS, CDR2 SASEGT. V lost 2 bases to trimming and J lost 4 bases; unmatched junction nucleotides: 5. The CDR3 DNA follows: TGTGCCAGCAGTGAATCTAGCGGAACTTACAATGAGCAGTTCTTC. It is translated as CASSESSGTYNEQFF.

The CDR3 loop reads CASSNGGPGHEQFF. As DNA, the CDR3 is TGTGCCAGCAGCAACGGAGGGCCGGGCCATGAGCAGTTCTTC. The chain couples TRBV7-6 to TRBJ2-1; possibly TRBD2 for D (6 bases). V lost 5 bases to trimming and J lost 8 bases, with 16 bases between them. In germline, CDR1 is SGHVS, CDR2 FNYEAQ. This CDR3 is built from 14 residues.

This chain links TRBV7-3 with TRBJ2-5; 12 bases map to TRBD2. Trimming at V came to 5 bases and at J to 5 bases, leaving 6 bases not matched to a gene. CDR1 is SGHTA and CDR2 is FQGTGA in the germline V gene. This CDR3 region has 15 residues. CDR3 sequence (DNA): TGTGCCAGCAGCCGGACTAGCGGGAACGGCGAGACCCAGTACTTC. The encoded protein is CASSRTSGNGETQYF.

This sequence joins TRBV9 and TRBJ2-3; 7 nucleotides agree with TRBD2. Per germline, CDR1 SGDLS and CDR2 YYNGEE. This CDR3 spans 16 amino acids. J was trimmed by 6 bases and V by 7 bases; bases with no gene match: 17. The CDR3 loop reads CASSVLWQGGTDTQYF. CDR3 bases: TGTGCCAGCTCGGTACTATGGCAGGGAGGGACGGATACGCAGTATTTT.

J is TRBJ2-7 and V is TRBV9; tentatively, D is TRBD2 (5 bases). The germline gives CDR1 SGDLS, CDR2 YYNGEE. Trimming cost V 0 bases and J 5 bases, with 9 bases left between them. This CDR3 spans 13 amino acids. DNA for the CDR3: TGTGCCAGCAGCGTAGTTCCGGGGAACGAGCAGTACTTC. Amino acids: CASSVVPGNEQYF.

V usage is TRBV6-1 and J usage is TRBJ2-7; TRBD1 matches at 7 bases. The J segment lost 2 bases and the V segment lost 10 bases, leaving 8 bases of the junction unmatched. This CDR3 contains 13 residues. The germline V gene encodes CDR1 MNHNS and CDR2 SASEGT. The CDR3, as DNA: TGTGCCACCGTCGACAGGGAGCCCTACGAGCAGTACTTC. Residues: CATVDREPYEQYF.

The V and J genes are TRBV10-3 and TRBJ2-7; possible D gene TRBD1, 5 bases. The CDR3 spans 13 residues. Germline assignment: CDR1 ENHRY and CDR2 SYGVKD. V shed 10 bases and J shed 0 bases, with 13 bases lying between them. The CDR3 bases are TGTGCCAGCGAAACAGGTTACTCCTACGAGCAGTACTTC. Translated: CASETGYSYEQYF.

Points on this clone: This specimen includes other DNA sequences encoding the same CDR3. V usage is TRBV7-8 and J usage is TRBJ1-3; D may be TRBD1 (6 bases). Trimming shortened V by 4 bases and J by 2 bases, and 18 bases separated the two germline ends. The CDR3 totals 17 residues. Germline V CDR1 and CDR2: SGHVS, FQNEAQ. CDR3 DNA: TGTGCCAGCAGCTACGGAACCGTTACAGGGACTGGAAACACCATATATTTT. This encodes CASSYGTVTGTGNTIYF.

The CDR3 DNA reads as TGTGCCTGGACGTCCCCATGGGCGAGATCCACAGATACGCAGTATTTT. It specifies CAWTSPWARSTDTQYF. The chain uses TRBV30 and TRBJ2-3; D call uncertain. Germline CDR1 is GTSNPN and CDR2 is SVGIG (reference sequence). Trimming cost V 4 bases and J 2 bases, with 19 bases left between them. CDR3 length: 16 residues. Drawing the rest from reference TRBV30 and TRBJ2-3, the complete variable domain is SQTIHQWPATLVQPVGSPLSLECTVEGTSNPNLYWYRQAAGRGLQLLFYSVGIGQISSEVPQNLSASRPQDRQFILSSKKLLLSDSGFYLCAWTSPWARSTDTQYFGPGTRLTVL.

V gene TRBV18 combines with J gene TRBJ1-4; D may be TRBD1 (6 bases). The CDR3 contains 13 residues. Trimming removed 6 bases at V and 3 bases at J, with 8 bases between. CDR1 and CDR2 from the germline V gene are KGHSH and LQKENI. CDR3 coding DNA: TGTGCCAGCTCCGGACAGTCTAATGAAAAACTGTTTTTT. Translation gives CASSGQSNEKLFF.

CDR3 in DNA: TGTGCCAGCAGCCAAGCTAGGGAGGTAGGGGAGACCCAGTACTTC. Encoded protein: CASSQAREVGETQYF. The rearrangement joins TRBV4-2 to TRBJ2-5, with D possibly matching TRBD2 (6 bases). The germline V and J ends were trimmed by 1 base and 5 bases, with 14 bases remaining between them. Germline values: CDR1 LGHNA, CDR2 YNFKEQ. The CDR3 runs to 15 residues.

This CDR3 reads CASSATGVYETQYF. DNA for the CDR3: TGTGCCAGCAGCGCGACAGGGGTGTACGAGACCCAGTACTTC. The chain combines TRBV7-2 with TRBJ2-5; 8 bases fit TRBD1. CDR1 and CDR2 from the germline V gene are SGHTA and FQGNSA. The J segment lost 5 bases and the V segment lost 5 bases, leaving 7 bases of the junction unmatched. The CDR3 contains 14 residues.

The chain links TRBV30 to TRBJ2-2; D is unclear. The CDR3 is 12 residues long. Germline V gives CDR1 GTSNPN, CDR2 SVGIG (reference sequence). V lost 1 base and J lost 4, with 4 bases in between. CDR3 in DNA: TGTGCCTGGAGTGCCAGCACCGGGGAGCTGTTTTTT. Translating gives CAWSASTGELFF.

This chain joins TRBV11-3 and TRBJ2-3; TRBD2 matches at 8 bases. The ends lost 1 base at V and 1 base at J; junction bases unmatched: 4. CDR1 and CDR2 from the germline V gene are SGHNT and YENEEA. The CDR3 covers 16 residues. The CDR3 DNA sequence: TGTGCCAGCAGCTTAGGTACTAGCGGTCGCACAGATACGCAGTATTTT. Its protein product is CASSLGTSGRTDTQYF.

The chain combines TRBV7-2 with TRBJ2-7; D may be TRBD1 (6 bases). The CDR3 length is 17 residues. Between the trimmed V and J ends, which lost 3 bases and 0 bases, there was a span of 18 bases. Germline CDR1 is SGHTA and CDR2 is FQGNSA. CDR3 in amino acids: CASSFWVGTQLSYEQYF. The CDR3 DNA sequence: TGTGCCAGCAGCTTCTGGGTCGGGACACAACTCTCCTACGAGCAGTACTTC.

The chain couples TRBV19 to TRBJ1-4; 9 bases are a match to TRBD1. The trim removed 3 bases at V and 8 bases at J, leaving 13 bases unmatched. The germline V gene encodes CDR1 LNHDA and CDR2 SQIVND (reference sequence). The CDR3 is 17 amino acids. CDR3 loop: CASSISGGDRAPEKLFF. The DNA for the CDR3 is TGTGCCAGTAGTATCTCCGGCGGGGACAGGGCCCCGGAAAAACTGTTTTTT.

The chain uses TRBV6-5 and TRBJ1-2; 8 bases are shared with TRBD1. CDR1 is MNHEY and CDR2 is SVGAGI in the germline V gene. The CDR3 covers 16 residues. Trimming took 3 bases from V and 2 from J; bases not matched to a gene: 8. The CDR3 loop is CASSYSTGVINYGYTF. The CDR3 bases are TGTGCCAGCAGTTATTCGACAGGGGTTATAAACTATGGCTACACCTTC.

The rearrangement links TRBV4-2 to TRBJ2-7; D gene ambiguous. The CDR3 covers 12 residues. Per the germline V gene, CDR1 is LGHNA and CDR2 is YNFKEQ. V was clipped by 1 base and J by 6 bases, with 7 bases between them. CDR3 loop: CASSQGLPEQYF. In DNA, the CDR3 is TGTGCCAGCAGCCAAGGACTCCCCGAGCAGTACTTC.

The rearrangement uses TRBV5-1 and TRBJ2-7, with a tentative D call TRBD2 (6 bases). Trimming removed 3 bases at V and 0 bases at J, with 13 bases between. Per the germline V gene, CDR1 is SGHRS and CDR2 is YFSETQ. CDR3 size: 15 residues. CDR3 nucleotide sequence: TGCGCCAGCAGCTCAGGGAGGACTCTCTCCTACGAGCAGTACTTC. Translation gives CASSSGRTLSYEQYF.

V gene TRBV11-3 combines with J gene TRBJ1-1; 9 nucleotides line up with TRBD1. There are 11 residues in the CDR3. CDR1 SGHNT and CDR2 YENEEA come from the germline V gene. V shed 4 bases and J 11 bases; nucleotides not matched to a gene: 2. CDR3 DNA sequence: TGTGCCAGCAGCTCCGACAGGGGGGCTTTCTTT. This codes for CASSSDRGAFF. Full variable domain (rest looked up from reference TRBV11-3 and TRBJ1-1): EAGVVQSPRYKIIEKKQPVAFWCNPISGHNTLYWYLQNLGQGPELLIRYENEEAVDDSQLPKDRFSAERLKGVDSTLKIQPAELGDSAVYLCASSSDRGAFFGQGTRLTVV.

This CDR3 reads CASKTGAFPDTQYF. CDR3 DNA: TGTGCCAGCAAGACAGGGGCATTCCCAGATACGCAGTATTTT. This sequence joins TRBV28 and TRBJ2-3; 8 nucleotides align to TRBD1. V lost 7 bases, J lost 4 bases, and 7 bases stayed unmatched. CDR1 MDHEN and CDR2 SYDVKM come from the germline V gene. The CDR3 extends over 14 amino acids. Based on the CDR3 plus reference TRBV28 and TRBJ2-3, the full variable domain is DVKVTQSSRYLVKRTGEKVFLECVQDMDHENMFWYRQDPGLGLRLIYFSYDVKMKEKGDIPEGYSVSREKKERFSLILESASTNQTSMYLCASKTGAFPDTQYFGPGTRLTVL.

V and J are TRBV20-1 and TRBJ1-3; TRBD1 aligns across 7 bases. Trimming removed 5 bases from V and 10 bases from J; junction bases left unmatched: 5. Germline V CDR1 and CDR2: DFQATT, SNEGSKA (reference sequence). CDR3 length: 11 residues. Here the CDR3 DNA reads TGCAGTGCTGGGGACAGTGTAACCATATATTTT. It specifies CSAGDSVTIYF.

The genes are TRBV19 and TRBJ2-3, with 7 bases fitting TRBD1. There are 15 residues in the CDR3. The germline CDR1 and CDR2 sequences are LNHDA and SQIVND (reference sequence). V shed 4 bases, J shed 0 bases, and the junction held 4 bases outside the gene matches. This CDR3 is CASSKQGISTDTQYF. CDR3 nucleotide sequence: TGTGCCAGTAGTAAACAGGGGATCAGCACAGATACGCAGTATTTT.

The rearrangement joins TRBV6-5 to TRBJ1-2; tentatively, D is TRBD1 (5 bases). V lost 5 bases, J lost 4 bases, and 17 bases lay in between. Germline CDR1 reads MNHEY; CDR2 reads SVGAGI. This CDR3 has 15 residues. The CDR3 loop reads CASSPYSGQSYGYTF. In DNA form, the CDR3 reads TGTGCCAGCAGTCCTTACTCAGGGCAGTCCTATGGCTACACCTTC.

This chain uses TRBV19 with TRBJ2-1, with 7 bases lining up with TRBD1. The CDR3 loop spans 14 amino acids. Germline V CDR1 and CDR2: LNHDA, SQIVND (reference sequence). The V and J ends lost 6 bases and 7 bases, in that order; junction bases with no gene match: 9. The CDR3 nucleotides are TGTGCCAGTAGAGTGGGACAGCTTTTAAATGAGCAGTTCTTC. Residues: CASRVGQLLNEQFF.

This chain joins TRBV7-2 and TRBJ1-1; D unresolved. The CDR3 has 15 residues. Trimming took off 2 bases at V and 2 bases at J, with 12 bases between the two ends. In germline, CDR1 is SGHTA, CDR2 FQGNSA. The CDR3 bases are TGTGCCAGCAGCTTAAAGTCAGGAATAAACACTGAAGCTTTCTTT. Translating gives CASSLKSGINTEAFF.